A single sample gave rise to the 30 T cell receptor beta chains below, sequenced in a study of tumor-infiltrating lymphocytes in primary liver carcinoma. Joint extraction of RNA and DNA used roughly 20-32 mg of bulk tissue that was unsorted. cDNA specific to TCR beta was made from around 450 ng of total RNA, with a constant-region primer employed for priming. Each TCR beta library was derived from three nested multiplex PCR rounds that employed slightly modified ARM-PCR. With TRBV1-TRBV30 forward primers and a C-beta reverse primer, the first two PCR rounds were run for around 10 cycles each. TCRdb re-analysed the multiplex PCR reads in MiXCR, keeping a single row per CDR3 protein. Of 100,000 to 150,000 distinct CDR3 sequences listed, around two thirds are singletons. Material for sequencing was liver tumor tissue from sampling region 1. Subset reported: tumor region T1, superior pole. The receptors here all came from a woman in her sixties or seventies with primary liver carcinoma and hepatitis B virus infection.

This clonotype was observed a few times. The J gene is TRBJ2-5, the V gene TRBV5-4; 9 bases agree with TRBD2. CDR1 SGHNT and CDR2 YYREEE come from the germline V gene (reference sequence). The CDR3 contains 15 residues. Trimming at V came to 2 bases and at J to 1 base, leaving 3 bases not matched to a gene. CDR3 residues: CASSFVTSGQETQYF. CDR3 nucleotide sequence: TGTGCCAGCAGCTTCGTGACTAGCGGCCAAGAGACCCAGTACTTC.

The chain combines TRBV7-9 with TRBJ2-3; no reliable D call. The CDR3 is made up of 14 amino acids. The germline CDR1 and CDR2 sequences are SEHNR and FQNEAQ (reference sequence). V lost 1 base and J lost 2, with 7 bases in between. CDR3 DNA sequence: TGTGCCAGCAGCTTAGTACAGACCACAGATACGCAGTATTTT. Amino acids: CASSLVQTTDTQYF.

This clonotype was seen at least ten times. The chain links TRBV12-3 or TRBV12-4 to TRBJ1-5; D is undetermined. This CDR3 region has 14 residues. Between the trimmed V and J ends, which lost 7 bases and 7 bases, there was a span of 17 bases. Here the CDR3 DNA reads TGTGCCAGCACCCTGGGAGGGTCCGGACAGCCCCAGCATTTT. This translates into CASTLGGSGQPQHF.

A note on this clonotype: With a much larger clone just one base away, this may be a read error. The rearrangement uses TRBV5-1 and TRBJ2-5, with D perhaps TRBD2 (5 bases). Germline V gives CDR1 SGHRS, CDR2 YFSETQ. The V end was cut by 5 bases, the J end by 3 bases, with 14 bases between. The CDR3 covers 14 residues. This chain's CDR3 is CASRPGIGKETQYF. CDR3 nucleotide sequence: TGCGCCAGCAGACCCGGGATAGGGAAAGAGACCCAGTACTTC. Using reference TRBV5-1 and TRBJ2-5 for the parts outside the CDR3, the full variable domain is KAGVTQTPRYLIKTRGQQVTLSCSPISGHRSVSWYQQTPGQGLQFLFEYFSETQRNKGNFPGRFSGRQFSNSRSEMNVSTLELGDSALYLCASRPGIGKETQYFGPGTRLLVL.

Concerning this clonotype: Possible read error: a much larger clone is one base away. The chain is built from TRBV11-2 and TRBJ2-7, with TRBD2 matching over 8 bases. The CDR3 contains 15 residues. Per germline, CDR1 SGHAT and CDR2 FQNNGV. CDR3 protein: CASSPWTSRKYGQYF. The CDR3 DNA is TGTGCCAGCAGCCCATGGACTAGCAGGAAATACGGGCAGTACTTC. The whole variable domain, remainder taken from reference TRBV11-2 and TRBJ2-7, is EAGVAQSPRYKIIEKRQSVAFWCNPISGHATLYWYQQILGQGPKLLIQFQNNGVVDDSQLPKDRFSAERLKGVDSTLKIQPAKLEDSAVYLCASSPWTSRKYGQYFGPGTRLTVT.

This clonotype was picked up many times. The chain couples TRBV29-1 to TRBJ2-3, with TRBD2 matching over 7 bases. Germline loops: CDR1 SQVTM, CDR2 ANQGSEA. CDR3 size: 13 residues. The trim removed 2 bases at V and 6 bases at J, leaving 5 bases unmatched. The CDR3 region is CSVERGGSDTQYF. For the CDR3, the DNA is TGCAGCGTTGAACGTGGCGGGAGTGATACGCAGTATTTT.

This clonotype was counted at least ten times. The chain links TRBV6-5 to TRBJ2-3; TRBD2 matches 9 bases. This CDR3 is 14 amino acids long. Trimming cost V 10 bases and J 2 bases; bases outside gene matches: 7. Germline CDR1 and CDR2: MNHEY and SVGAGI. The CDR3 DNA is TGTGCCACTGGAGCTAGCGGGGCCACAGATACGCAGTATTTT. This gives the protein CATGASGATDTQYF.

A remark on this clonotype: This sequence may be a read error, since a much larger clone differs from it by one base. This chain's CDR3 is CASSSSGTGLSYEQYF. The CDR3 DNA sequence: TGTGCCAGCAGTTCGAGCGGGACAGGGCTGTCCTACGAGCAGTACTTC. The rearrangement uses TRBV6-2 or TRBV6-3 and TRBJ2-7, with 9 bases matching TRBD1. V shed 4 bases and J 1 base; nucleotides not matched to a gene: 8. Germline V gene data show CDR1 as MNHEY and CDR2 as SVGEGT. The CDR3 sequence is 16 residues long.

With respect to this clonotype: One junction end disagrees with the germline gene, perhaps due to a read error. This chain connects TRBV10-3 to TRBJ1-1, with D tentatively TRBD1 (5 bases). Germline CDR1 is ENHRY and CDR2 is SYGVKD. The CDR3 is 14 residues long. CDR3 residues: CVIRHQGGDTEAFF. CDR3 DNA: TGTGTCATCAGGCATCAGGGAGGGGACACTGAAGCTTTCTTT.

Regarding this clonotype: One base away lies a much larger clone, so this may be a sequencing read error. The CDR3, as DNA: TGTGCCGGCACCCCCCCGACGGGAGGACACGAGCAGTTCTTC. The encoded protein is CAGTPPTGGHEQFF. The chain combines TRBV6-5 with TRBJ2-1; 7 bases are a match to TRBD2. The CDR3 has 14 amino acids. The trim removed 11 bases at V and 10 bases at J, leaving 17 bases unmatched. Germline assignment: CDR1 MNHEY and CDR2 SVGAGI.

Worth noting for this clonotype: A single base separates this from a much larger clone, so it may be a read error. The rearrangement joins TRBV29-1 to TRBJ1-1; 9 bases map to TRBD1. There are 16 residues in the CDR3. The V segment lost 6 bases and the J segment 2 bases; nucleotides outside the gene matches: 13. Germline assignment: CDR1 SQVTM and CDR2 ANQGSEA. CDR3 DNA: TGCAGCGTGCTAGACAGGGGGGAACGGATTAACACTGAAGCTTTCTTT. Its protein is CSVLDRGERINTEAFF.

Of note for this clonotype: At one boundary the junction diverges from the germline segment, which might be a read error. This chain uses TRBV29-1 with TRBJ1-4, with 9 bases matching TRBD1. The CDR3 totals 14 residues. Per germline, CDR1 SQVTM and CDR2 ANQGSEA. The CDR3 sequence is CSVGTGGTSEKLLF. The DNA of the CDR3 is TGCAGCGTAGGAACAGGGGGCACTAGCGAAAAACTGCTTTTT. Full variable domain (outside the CDR3, taken from reference TRBV29-1 and TRBJ1-4): SAVISQKPSRDICQRGTSLTIQCQVDSQVTMMFWYRQQPGQSLTLIATANQGSEATYESGFVIDKFPISRPNLTFSTLTVSNMSPEDSSIYLCSVGTGGTSEKLLFGSGTQLSVL.

Regarding this clonotype: At one of its ends the junction is not consistent with the germline gene, which may arise from a read error. The genes are TRBV11-2 and TRBJ1-2, with D possibly being TRBD1 (5 bases). CDR3 length: 17 residues. Germline V gene lookup returns CDR1 SGHAT and CDR2 FQNNGV. CDR3 in amino acids: CTSSLDPIRALLYGYTF. The CDR3 nucleotides are TGTACCAGCAGCTTAGATCCGATCAGGGCGCTGCTCTATGGTTACACCTTC.

Notes on this clonotype: A much larger clone lies one base from this, so it may be a read error. The V gene is TRBV12-3 or TRBV12-4, the J gene TRBJ2-7, with 7 bases identical to TRBD1. The junction had 9 bases not matched to a gene; V was cut back by 6 bases and J by 4 bases. CDR3 length: 14 amino acids. This chain's CDR3 is CASRFRKGAYEQYF. CDR3 bases: TGTGCCAGCAGGTTTCGAAAGGGGGCTTACGAGCAGTACTTC.

This clonotype was seen more than once but under ten times. V is TRBV10-3 and J is TRBJ2-4; 10 bases match TRBD1. Trimming took 6 bases from V and 5 from J; bases not matched to a gene: 4. The CDR3 contains 14 residues. Germline V gene data show CDR1 as ENHRY and CDR2 as SYGVKD. CDR3 loop: CAISPGQGQNIQYF. Here the CDR3 DNA reads TGTGCCATCAGCCCGGGACAGGGGCAAAACATTCAGTACTTC.

V usage is TRBV20-1 and J usage is TRBJ1-5; 8 nucleotides agree with TRBD1. Germline V gene data show CDR1 as DFQATT and CDR2 as SNEGSKA (reference sequence). With V trimmed by 6 bases and J by 0 bases, 19 bases remained unmatched. The CDR3 has 19 residues. The CDR3 loop reads CSASDRAKSLITSNQPQHF. CDR3 in DNA: TGCAGTGCCTCGGACAGGGCAAAGAGCCTGATCACTAGCAATCAGCCCCAGCATTTT.

As concerns this clonotype: Given a much more abundant clone one base away, this may be a read error. Because it lacks the conserved phenylalanine or tryptophan at the end, this CDR3 is likely a read error. The J gene is TRBJ1-5, the V gene TRBV10-2, with a possible D match to TRBD1 (5 bases). The CDR3 has 15 residues. Trimming pared 3 bases from V and 5 bases from J, leaving 14 bases between. CDR1 WSHSY and CDR2 SAAADI come from the germline V gene. In DNA, the CDR3 is TGCGCCAGCAGTGAACGGGGGTTAGTTTATCAGCCCCAGCATCTT. Translating it yields CASSERGLVYQPQHL.

With regard to this clonotype: The conserved closing phenylalanine or tryptophan is absent in this CDR3, likely reflecting a read error. The rearrangement joins TRBV12-3 or TRBV12-4 to TRBJ2-7, with a possible D match to TRBD2 (6 bases). The CDR3 extends over 12 amino acids. The V end lost 10 bases, the J end lost 3 bases, and 13 bases lay between the germline ends. CDR3 in DNA: TGTGCCACGGGCCGGCGGGGCTACGAGCAGTACTGC. Amino acid sequence: CATGRRGYEQYC.

This clonotype was counted between two and nine times. This may be a read error, as it is one base from a much larger clone. This chain uses TRBV29-1 with TRBJ2-7; TRBD2 agrees at 12 bases. J gave up 3 bases and V 6 bases, and 6 bases lay outside the gene matches. The CDR3 is 14 amino acids. Looked up from germline, CDR1 is SQVTM and CDR2 is ANQGSEA. The CDR3 here is CSVAATSGSYEQYF. In nucleotides, the CDR3 is TGCAGCGTGGCCGCGACTAGCGGGAGCTACGAGCAGTACTTC.

This clonotype was recorded many times. The chain uses TRBV29-1 and TRBJ1-2; D possibly corresponds to TRBD1 (5 bases). Per the germline V gene, CDR1 is SQVTM and CDR2 is ANQGSEA. The CDR3 contains 13 residues. V lost 0 bases to trimming and J lost 4 bases, with 9 bases between them. Here the CDR3 reads CSVEDRVGYGYTF. The CDR3, as DNA: TGCAGCGTTGAAGACAGGGTGGGCTATGGCTACACCTTC.

For this clonotype: A much larger clone differs from this one at a single base, so this may be a read error. The rearrangement uses TRBV12-3 or TRBV12-4 and TRBJ1-1; 7 bases align to TRBD1. This CDR3 spans 15 amino acids. DNA of the CDR3: TGTGCCAGCAGTTTACGACAGGGCCAGAACAATGAAGCTTTCTTT. This sequence encodes CASSLRQGQNNEAFF.

As regards this clonotype: A much larger clone differs by one base, so this may be a read error. This chain uses TRBV29-1 with TRBJ1-2; unclear D gene. CDR1 and CDR2 from the germline V gene are SQVTM and ANQGSEA. V was cut by 1 base and J by 1 base, with 13 bases left in between. The CDR3 totals 15 residues. CDR3 region: CSVEGQRSGNYGYTF. The DNA of the CDR3 is TGCAGCGTTGAAGGTCAAAGAAGCGGTAACTATGGCTACACCTTC. Variable domain in full (rest from reference TRBV29-1 and TRBJ1-2): SAVISQKPSRDICQRGTSLTIQCQVDSQVTMMFWYRQQPGQSLTLIATANQGSEATYESGFVIDKFPISRPNLTFSTLTVSNMSPEDSSIYLCSVEGQRSGNYGYTFGSGTRLTVV.

Points on this clonotype: A junction end diverges from the germline sequence, so it may reflect a read error. V usage is TRBV6-6 and J usage is TRBJ2-5, with D perhaps matching TRBD2 (6 bases). The CDR3 totals 16 residues. Germline CDR1 is MNHNY and CDR2 is SVGAGI (reference sequence). This CDR3 reads CASSYESSAPQEAQYF. Here the CDR3 DNA reads TGTGCCAGCAGTTATGAATCTAGCGCCCCACAAGAGGCCCAGTACTTC.

Details on this clonotype: One base away lies a much larger clone, so this may be a sequencing read error. The chain couples TRBV6-1 to TRBJ2-7; D possibly uses TRBD1 or TRBD2 (5 bases each). V gave up 8 bases and J gave up 6 bases, with 23 bases separating them. The CDR3 runs to 15 residues. Germline V lookup: CDR1 MNHNS, CDR2 SASEGT. The CDR3: CASGTEAGQTCEQYF. The CDR3 nucleotides read TGTGCCAGCGGTACGGAGGCCGGACAAACCTGCGAGCAGTACTTC.

V usage is TRBV11-3 and J usage is TRBJ2-5; 8 bases map to TRBD2. With 8 bases clipped from V and 5 bases from J, the junction kept 13 bases outside the gene matches. The CDR3 is 15 amino acids. The germline V gene has CDR1 SGHNT and CDR2 YENEEA. The CDR3 sequence: CASGPVVAGLETQYF. The CDR3 DNA reads as TGTGCCAGCGGCCCCGTGGTAGCGGGATTGGAGACCCAGTACTTC.

The table lists this clonotype with many counts. The rearrangement links TRBV29-1 to TRBJ1-1; TRBD1 might be the D (5 bases). The germline V gene has CDR1 SQVTM and CDR2 ANQGSEA. Deletions cut 7 bases from V and 5 bases from J, with 17 bases between. This CDR3 region has 13 residues. The CDR3 protein is CSAAGSKGTEAFF. CDR3 DNA sequence: TGCAGCGCAGCGGGAAGTAAGGGGACTGAAGCTTTCTTT.

The chain combines TRBV9 with TRBJ2-1; the match to TRBD2 covers 7 bases. The trim removed 0 bases at V and 2 bases at J, leaving 14 bases unmatched. This CDR3 comprises 19 residues. The germline CDR1 and CDR2 sequences are SGDLS and YYNGEE. The chain's CDR3 is CASSVEGGRALTAYNEQFF. CDR3 bases: TGTGCCAGCAGCGTAGAGGGTGGGAGGGCCCTGACGGCCTACAATGAGCAGTTCTTC. The full variable domain, with the rest looked up from reference TRBV9 and TRBJ2-1, is DSGVTQTPKHLITATGQRVTLRCSPRSGDLSVYWYQQSLDQGLQFLIQYYNGEERAKGNILERFSAQQFPDLHSELNLSSLELGDSALYFCASSVEGGRALTAYNEQFFGPGTRLTVL.

This chain uses TRBV5-8 with TRBJ2-1; D ambiguous. This CDR3 has 11 residues. Trimming removed 0 bases at V and 8 bases at J, with 3 bases between. Germline CDR1 is SGHTS and CDR2 is YDEGEE. The DNA for the CDR3 is TGTGCCAGCAGCTTGGTCGATGAGCAGTTCTTC. It specifies CASSLVDEQFF.

Of note for this clonotype: The junction differs from germline at one of its ends, possibly a read error. The V gene is TRBV28, the J gene TRBJ1-4; D is unclear. CDR1 MDHEN and CDR2 SYDVKM come from the germline V gene. The CDR3 is 13 amino acids. For the CDR3, the DNA is TGTGCCACCAGTTTTGGGGAGGCAAGAAAACTGTTTTTT. Protein: CATSFGEARKLFF.

Regarding this clonotype: The CDR3 does not close with the conserved phenylalanine or tryptophan, likely indicating a read error. The chain uses TRBV12-3 or TRBV12-4 and TRBJ1-2, with unresolved D. The CDR3 is 12 residues long. The CDR3 is CASSPNPYGYTL. The CDR3 DNA is TGCGCCAGCAGCCCTAATCCCTATGGCTACACCTTA.